The next 25 T cell receptor beta chains were all read from a single sample in a study of vaccination effects on CD4 cells after COVID-19. Viral peptide pool expansion of antigen-specific CD4+ T cells preceded sequencing in the ViraFEST assay. Isolating CD4+ T cells followed around nine days of culture. All study participants received two doses of BNT162b2 or mRNA-1273 vaccine. Here immunoSEQ multiplex PCR was the method, and the copy in TCRdb shows in-frame clones only, minus some. The profile shows about 25,000 clones, roughly 73% of them singletons. No antigen has been identified for these receptors. The starting material was CD4+ T cells from PBMCs cultured with HCoV-NL63 spike peptides, obtained after COVID-19 vaccination. These receptors were collected from a human donor who received a COVID-19 vaccine.

This sequence joins TRBV27 and TRBJ1-2; D unclear. Trimming removed 2 bases at V and 4 bases at J, with 11 bases between. Germline CDR1 MNHEY, CDR2 SMNVEV (reference sequence). The CDR3 has 14 amino acids. The DNA of the CDR3 is TGTGCCAGCAGTTTAGACAAAGGCGCCTATGGCTACACCTTC. This gives the protein CASSLDKGAYGYTF.

The chain joins TRBV27 to TRBJ2-7; D gene unclear. V was trimmed by 3 bases and J by 4 bases, leaving 13 bases between them. CDR1 MNHEY and CDR2 SMNVEV come from the germline V gene (reference sequence). This CDR3 has 14 amino acids. CDR3 residues: CASSLIEDGYEQYF. DNA of the CDR3: TGTGCCAGCAGTTTGATCGAGGATGGGTACGAGCAGTACTTC.

This clone showed up just once. The J gene is TRBJ1-3, the V gene TRBV4-1, with D unclear. Between the trimmed V and J ends, which lost 1 base and 0 bases, there was a span of 10 bases. Germline lookup yields CDR1 MGHRA and CDR2 YSYEKL. The CDR3 loop spans 16 amino acids. CDR3 DNA sequence: TGCGCCAGCAGCCAAGGAGGATTGCACTCTGGAAACACCATATATTTT. The encoded protein is CASSQGGLHSGNTIYF.

The table lists this clone with a count of one. The V gene is TRBV28, the J gene TRBJ2-3; the match to TRBD2 covers 9 bases. The CDR3 is 13 residues long. Per germline, CDR1 MDHEN and CDR2 SYDVKM. The J segment lost 5 bases and the V segment lost 5 bases, leaving 2 bases of the junction unmatched. The CDR3 sequence is CASSQAGGDTQYF. The CDR3 DNA is TGTGCCAGCAGTCAAGCGGGAGGAGATACGCAGTATTTT.

This clone was recorded only once. The chain couples TRBV11-3 to TRBJ1-1; D not certain. This CDR3 region has 14 residues. Germline V lookup: CDR1 SGHNT, CDR2 YENEEA. V lost 1 base, J lost 4 bases, and 10 bases lay in between. CDR3: CASSLGPAGTEAFF. DNA for the CDR3: TGTGCCAGCAGCTTAGGGCCGGCGGGCACTGAAGCTTTCTTT.

The V and J genes are TRBV18 and TRBJ2-4, with TRBD2 matching over 8 bases. V dropped 5 bases and J dropped 0; count of bases not matched to a gene: 12. Germline CDR1 reads KGHSH; CDR2 reads LQKENI. CDR3 length equals 18 residues. DNA of the CDR3: TGTGCCAGCTCATCCACCTCCCCGGGGGGGCTAGCCAAAAACATTCAGTACTTC. Its protein is CASSSTSPGGLAKNIQYF.

The chain is built from TRBV28 and TRBJ1-5, with D maybe TRBD1 (5 bases). Germline V lookup: CDR1 MDHEN, CDR2 SYDVKM. Trimming cost V 3 bases and J 4 bases, with 13 bases left between them. This CDR3 comprises 15 residues. The CDR3, as DNA: TGTGCCAGCAGTTTTTGGGGGGAAGGTAATCAGCCCCAGCATTTT. Protein product: CASSFWGEGNQPQHF.

Comment on this clone: A read error may produce the germline difference seen at one junction end. The chain couples TRBV7-2 to TRBJ2-2; 11 bases are a match to TRBD2. The CDR3 contains 15 residues. The germline V gene has CDR1 SGHTA and CDR2 FQGNSA. The CDR3 region is CASSVAGGTTGELFF. The CDR3 DNA reads as TGTGCCAGCAGCGTAGCGGGGGGGACCACCGGGGAGCTGTTTTTT. Combining the CDR3 with reference TRBV7-2 and TRBJ2-2 gives the whole variable domain GAGVSQSPSNKVTEKGKDVELRCDPISGHTALYWYRQSLGQGLEFLIYFQGNSAPDKSGLPSDRFSAERTGGSVSTLTIQRTQQEDSAVYLCASSVAGGTTGELFFGEGSRLTVL.

This clone was detected a few times. The rearrangement uses TRBV20-1 and TRBJ1-5, with 9 bases fitting TRBD1. CDR1 DFQATT and CDR2 SNEGSKA come from the germline V gene (reference sequence). The length of the CDR3 is 13 residues. Germline trimming cut 3 bases from V and 7 bases from J; bases unmatched to any gene: 4. The CDR3 is CSASVTGGQPQHF. The CDR3 region has the DNA TGCAGTGCTAGTGTGACAGGGGGACAGCCCCAGCATTTT.

The chain joins TRBV28 to TRBJ2-3, with a tentative D call TRBD2 (7 bases). The germline CDR1 and CDR2 sequences are MDHEN and SYDVKM. V was trimmed by 3 bases and J by 2 bases, leaving 12 bases between them. The CDR3 extends over 15 amino acids. As DNA, the CDR3 is TGTGCCAGCAGTTTTCGGGGGGCCACCACAGATACGCAGTATTTT. Protein sequence: CASSFRGATTDTQYF.

The chain has TRBV3-1 (or the pseudogene TRBV3-2) and TRBJ2-1; 14 positions match TRBD2. Unmatched junction bases numbered 0, after V lost 3 bases and J lost 8 bases. The CDR3 has 14 amino acids. Germline V CDR1 and CDR2: LGHDT, YNNKEL (reference sequence). The CDR3 DNA is TGTGCCAGCAGCCAGACTAGCGGGAGGGATGAGCAGTTCTTC. It is translated as CASSQTSGRDEQFF.

The V gene is TRBV7-3, the J gene TRBJ1-2; no definite D call. This CDR3 is 14 amino acids long. V lost 3 bases to trimming and J lost 8 bases, with 16 bases between them. Germline values: CDR1 SGHTA, CDR2 FQGTGA. As DNA, the CDR3 is TGTGCCAGCAGCTTTCCATTTCGGGAATGGGGCTACACCTTC. Translation: CASSFPFREWGYTF.

The chain is built from TRBV6-5 and TRBJ2-6; 7 bases are shared with TRBD1. There are 14 residues in the CDR3. V gave up 7 bases and J gave up 4 bases; unmatched junction bases: 4. The germline CDR1 and CDR2 sequences are MNHEY and SVGAGI. The CDR3 coding sequence is TGTGCCAGCAAGGGGGCGGCCGGGGCCAACGTCCTGACTTTC. Translating it yields CASKGAAGANVLTF.

The chain couples TRBV20-1 to TRBJ2-5, with D unresolved. CDR1 and CDR2 from the germline V gene are DFQATT and SNEGSKA (reference sequence). V shed 3 bases and J shed 3 bases, with 8 bases lying between them. This CDR3 is built from 12 residues. The CDR3, as DNA: TGCAGTGCTAGTGGGCAGGAAGAGACCCAGTACTTC. It translates to CSASGQEETQYF.

This clone appeared a few times. The rearrangement joins TRBV7-9 to TRBJ1-2, with D maybe TRBD1 (6 bases). Looked up from germline, CDR1 is SEHNR and CDR2 is FQNEAQ (reference sequence). The V gene lost 1 base and the J gene lost 8 bases, with 17 bases spanning the gap. CDR3 length: 15 residues. CDR3 in DNA: TGTGCCAGCAGCTTAGGATTACAGGGCCCCTGGGGCTACACCTTC. This gives the protein CASSLGLQGPWGYTF.

V usage is TRBV9 and J usage is TRBJ2-3; TRBD2 agrees at 8 bases. J lost 4 bases, V lost 0 bases, and 7 bases had no gene match. Per the germline V gene, CDR1 is SGDLS and CDR2 is YYNGEE. The CDR3 loop spans 16 amino acids. CDR3 amino acids: CASSVAIGGAADTQYF. The CDR3 DNA reads as TGTGCCAGCAGCGTAGCTATCGGGGGGGCTGCAGATACGCAGTATTTT.

DNA of the CDR3: TGTGCCAGCAGTTACTCGCCCGGGGGGCGCCGGTATGGCTACACCTTC. Translating gives CASSYSPGGRRYGYTF. The V gene is TRBV6-5, the J gene TRBJ1-2, with D possibly being TRBD1 (6 bases). V lost 0 bases and J lost 5, with 16 bases in between. The germline CDR1 and CDR2 sequences are MNHEY and SVGAGI. The CDR3 has 16 amino acids.

The chain joins TRBV3-1 (or the pseudogene TRBV3-2) to TRBJ1-6; perhaps TRBD1 as D (5 bases). The V end lost 1 base, the J end lost 7 bases, and 11 bases lay between the germline ends. The CDR3 is 15 residues long. Germline CDR1 LGHDT, CDR2 YNNKEL (reference sequence). The CDR3 spells CASSQAGRGNSPLHF. CDR3 in DNA: TGTGCCAGCAGCCAAGCAGGGAGGGGCAATTCACCCCTCCACTTT.

V is TRBV5-1 and J is TRBJ1-1; 7 nucleotides agree with TRBD1. Germline assignment: CDR1 SGHRS and CDR2 YFSETQ. The CDR3 has 14 residues. With 4 bases clipped from V and 8 bases from J, the junction kept 11 bases outside the gene matches. The CDR3 DNA reads TGCGCCAGCAGCCTGGGCTCGGGGACAGCAGAAGCTTTCTTT. This gives the protein CASSLGSGTAEAFF. The full variable domain, in which reference TRBV5-1 and TRBJ1-1 provide the parts outside the CDR3, is KAGVTQTPRYLIKTRGQQVTLSCSPISGHRSVSWYQQTPGQGLQFLFEYFSETQRNKGNFPGRFSGRQFSNSRSEMNVSTLELGDSALYLCASSLGSGTAEAFFGQGTRLTVV.

V usage is TRBV29-1 and J usage is TRBJ1-1; 7 bases agree with TRBD1. CDR3 size: 13 residues. Germline trimming cut 7 bases from V and 0 bases from J; bases unmatched to any gene: 5. Germline CDR1 reads SQVTM; CDR2 reads ANQGSEA. The CDR3 here is CSAVQGMNTEAFF. CDR3 DNA sequence: TGCAGCGCTGTACAGGGGATGAACACTGAAGCTTTCTTT.

The rearrangement uses TRBV4-2 and TRBJ2-1, with 7 bases that match TRBD2. Trimming removed 0 bases from V and 7 bases from J; junction bases left unmatched: 9. Germline values: CDR1 LGHNA, CDR2 YNFKEQ. The CDR3 consists of 16 residues. The CDR3 protein is CASSQDTAGAKNEQFF. The CDR3, as DNA: TGTGCCAGCAGCCAAGATACCGCGGGAGCAAAAAATGAGCAGTTCTTC.

The V and J genes are TRBV4-1 and TRBJ2-2, with 7 positions matching TRBD2. The junction had 8 bases not matched to a gene; V was cut back by 1 base and J by 6 bases. There are 16 residues in the CDR3. CDR1 MGHRA and CDR2 YSYEKL come from the germline V gene. The CDR3 DNA reads as TGCGCCAGCAGCCAAGGGAGGGGAGGGCCGGCCGGGGAGCTGTTTTTT. It translates to CASSQGRGGPAGELFF.

The rearrangement uses TRBV21-1 and TRBJ1-1. TRBV21-1 is tagged as a pseudogene. This CDR3 region has 11 residues. The CDR3 coding sequence is TGTGCCAGCAGGATTAACACTGAAGCTTTCTTT. Translating it yields CASRINTEAFF.

CDR3 bases: TGTGCCAGCAGCCACTGGGGGGATGAAGCTTTCTTT. Encoded protein: CASSHWGDEAFF. The chain has TRBV11-2 and TRBJ1-1; tentative D call: TRBD1 (5 bases). Per the germline V gene, CDR1 is SGHAT and CDR2 is FQNNGV. The CDR3 runs to 12 residues. V lost 5 bases to trimming and J lost 7 bases, with 11 bases between them.

This clone appeared once. This chain uses TRBV2 with TRBJ1-6; possibly TRBD1 for D (6 bases). Trimming left V 4 bases short and J 5 bases short, with 9 bases between. This CDR3 is built from 14 residues. Germline CDR1 SNHLY, CDR2 FYNNEI. CDR3 sequence: CASSGGANNSPLHF. CDR3 coding DNA: TGTGCCAGCAGTGGGGGGGCCAATAATTCACCCCTCCACTTT.